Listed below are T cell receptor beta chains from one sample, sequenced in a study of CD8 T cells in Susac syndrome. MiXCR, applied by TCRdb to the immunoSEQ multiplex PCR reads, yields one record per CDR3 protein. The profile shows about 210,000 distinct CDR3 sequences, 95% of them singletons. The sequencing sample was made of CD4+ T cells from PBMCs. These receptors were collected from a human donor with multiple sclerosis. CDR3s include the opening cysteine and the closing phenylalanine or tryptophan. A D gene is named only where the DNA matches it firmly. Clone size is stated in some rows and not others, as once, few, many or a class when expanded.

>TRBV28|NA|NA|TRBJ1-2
CASSSRGSYGYTF
TGTGCCAGCAGTTCACGAGGGAGCTATGGCTACACCTTC
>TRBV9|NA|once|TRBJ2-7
CASSVGASLGSEQYF
TGTGCCAGCAGCGTAGGAGCCTCGTTGGGTAGCGAGCAGTACTTC
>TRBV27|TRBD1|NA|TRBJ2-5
CASSPWTGRGETQYF
TGTGCCAGCAGTCCTTGGACAGGGAGAGGAGAGACCCAGTACTTC
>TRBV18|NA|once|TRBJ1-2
CASSPLQGHHIAPSAF
TGTGCCAGCTCACCACTCCAGGGTCACCATATCGCCCCGTCGGCATTC
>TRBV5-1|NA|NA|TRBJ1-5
CASSWGTDNQPQHF
TGCGCCAGCAGCTGGGGCACGGACAATCAGCCCCAGCATTTT
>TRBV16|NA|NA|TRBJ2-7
CASSLDRGTYEQYF
TGTGCCAGCAGCCTCGACCGGGGAACCTACGAGCAGTACTTC
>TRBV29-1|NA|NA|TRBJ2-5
CSVERSGFKETQYF
TGCAGCGTTGAAAGGTCAGGGTTTAAAGAGACCCAGTACTTC
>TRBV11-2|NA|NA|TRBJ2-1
CASSLVGSPYNEQFF
TGTGCCAGCAGCTTAGTCGGGAGTCCCTACAATGAGCAGTTCTTC
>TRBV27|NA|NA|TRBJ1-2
CASQRQRGDYGYTF
TGTGCCAGCCAACGACAGAGGGGTGACTATGGCTACACCTTC
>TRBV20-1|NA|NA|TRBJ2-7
CSANSPGISPYEQYF
TGCAGTGCTAATTCTCCGGGAATCTCCCCCTACGAGCAGTACTTC
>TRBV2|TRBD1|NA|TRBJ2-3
CARSLPRGQGTDTQYF
TGTGCCAGATCCCTTCCCCGGGGACAGGGCACAGATACGCAGTATTTT
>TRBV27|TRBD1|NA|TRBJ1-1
CASKQGWSTMNTEAFF
TGTGCCAGTAAACAGGGGTGGAGTACGATGAACACTGAAGCTTTCTTT
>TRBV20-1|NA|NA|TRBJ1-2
CSARSGLNYGYTF
TGCAGTGCTAGGTCAGGGCTGAACTATGGCTACACCTTC
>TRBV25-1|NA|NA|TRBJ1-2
CASSNGGSNYGYTF
TGTGCCAGTAGCAACGGCGGTAGTAACTATGGCTACACCTTC
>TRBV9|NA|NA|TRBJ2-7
CASSGGAGPERHEQYF
TGTGCCAGCAGCGGAGGAGCCGGCCCTGAGCGCCACGAGCAGTACTTC
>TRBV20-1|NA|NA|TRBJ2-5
CSARVYPGKETQYF
TGCAGTGCTAGAGTGTACCCTGGGAAGGAGACCCAGTACTTC
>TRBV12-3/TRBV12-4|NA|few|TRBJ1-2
CASSLDRGNYGYTF
TGTGCCAGCAGTTTAGATAGGGGGAACTATGGCTACACCTTC
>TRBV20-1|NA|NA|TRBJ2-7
CSARDGRAEYF
TGCAGTGCTAGAGATGGAAGAGCCGAGTACTTC
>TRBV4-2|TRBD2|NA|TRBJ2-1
CASSQAPALAGGYNEQFF
TGTGCCAGCAGCCAAGCGCCCGCTTTAGCGGGAGGTTACAATGAGCAGTTCTTC
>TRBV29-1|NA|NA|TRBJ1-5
CSVVDGSNQPQHF
TGCAGCGTTGTAGATGGGAGCAATCAGCCCCAGCATTTT
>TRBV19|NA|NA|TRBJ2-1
CASSKERSRDDEQFF
TGTGCCAGTAGTAAGGAGCGCTCGAGGGACGATGAGCAGTTCTTC
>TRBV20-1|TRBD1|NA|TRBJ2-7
CSARDLDRGTYEQYF
TGCAGTGCTAGAGATTTGGACAGGGGTACCTACGAGCAGTACTTC
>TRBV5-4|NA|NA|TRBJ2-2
CASRTSGGTGELFF
TGTGCCAGCAGGACCAGTGGGGGCACCGGGGAGCTGTTTTTT
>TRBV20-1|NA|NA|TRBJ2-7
CSARGRPGEQYF
TGCAGTGCTAGGGGACGTCCGGGCGAGCAGTACTTC
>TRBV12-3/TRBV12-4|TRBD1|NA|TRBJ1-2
CASRTGQDYGYTF
TGTGCCAGCAGAACAGGACAGGACTATGGCTACACCTTC
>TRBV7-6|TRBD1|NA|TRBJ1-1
CASSLVVGTGGLGTEAFF
TGTGCCAGCAGCTTAGTTGTCGGGACAGGGGGCTTGGGCACTGAAGCTTTCTTT
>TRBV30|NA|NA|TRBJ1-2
CAWSSGTPYGYTF
TGTGCCTGGAGCTCGGGGACACCTTATGGCTACACCTTC
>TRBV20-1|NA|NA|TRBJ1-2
CSARLQGATYGYTF
TGCAGTGCTAGGTTACAGGGAGCAACCTATGGCTACACCTTC
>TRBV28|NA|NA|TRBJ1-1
CASRPQRTEAFF
TGTGCCAGCAGGCCACAAAGGACTGAAGCTTTCTTT
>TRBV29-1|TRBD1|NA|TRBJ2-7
CSVEGARDRENEQYF
TGCAGCGTTGAAGGCGCCCGGGACAGGGAAAACGAGCAGTACTTC
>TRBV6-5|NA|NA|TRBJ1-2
CASRLLYGYTF
TGTGCCAGCAGGCTACTATATGGCTACACCTTC
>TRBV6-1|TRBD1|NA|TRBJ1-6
CASSEVSGGPSPLHF
TGTGCCAGCAGTGAAGTCTCAGGGGGACCTTCACCCCTCCACTTT
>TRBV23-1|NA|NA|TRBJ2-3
CASSHQGALDTQYF
TGCGCCAGCAGTCACCAAGGGGCGTTAGATACGCAGTATTTT
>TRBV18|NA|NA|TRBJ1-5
CASSPSGAQPQHF
TGTGCCAGCTCACCATCAGGGGCTCAGCCCCAGCATTTT
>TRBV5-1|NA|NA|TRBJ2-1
CASRTLEASYNEQFF
TGCGCCAGCAGGACTCTCGAGGCATCCTACAATGAGCAGTTCTTC
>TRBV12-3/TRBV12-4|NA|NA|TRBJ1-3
CASSLSSLGTGNTIYF
TGTGCCAGCAGTTTATCATCCCTTGGGACCGGAAACACCATATATTTT
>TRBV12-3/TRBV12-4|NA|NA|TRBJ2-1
CASTTIPSYNEQFF
TGTGCCAGCACCACCATTCCTTCCTACAATGAGCAGTTCTTC
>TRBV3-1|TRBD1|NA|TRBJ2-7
CATQGQFYEQYF
TGTGCCACTCAGGGACAGTTCTACGAGCAGTACTTC
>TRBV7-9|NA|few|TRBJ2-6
CASSLGLTGANVLTF
TGTGCCAGCAGCTTGGGGTTGACTGGGGCCAACGTCCTGACTTTC
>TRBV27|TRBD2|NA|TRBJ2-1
CASSPGGLGPRQFF
TGTGCCAGCAGCCCCGGGGGACTAGGACCTCGTCAGTTCTTC
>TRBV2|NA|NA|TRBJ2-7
CASSPLREYQDEQYF
TGTGCCAGCAGCCCCCTCCGGGAGTATCAGGACGAGCAGTACTTC
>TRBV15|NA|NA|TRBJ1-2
CATSRGGSSNYGYTF
TGTGCCACCAGCAGAGGGGGGTCGTCTAACTATGGCTACACCTTC
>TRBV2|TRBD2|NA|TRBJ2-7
CASSALAGMYEQYF
TGTGCCAGCAGTGCTCTAGCGGGGATGTACGAGCAGTACTTC
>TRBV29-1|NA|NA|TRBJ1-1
CSVEDGTWGTEAFF
TGCAGCGTTGAAGATGGCACGTGGGGCACTGAAGCTTTCTTT
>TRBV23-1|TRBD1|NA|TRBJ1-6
CASSQSYRGPNSPLHF
TGCGCCAGCAGTCAATCCTACAGGGGTCCTAATTCACCCCTCCACTTT
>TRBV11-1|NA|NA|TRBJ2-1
CASSLMGDEQFF
TGTGCCAGCAGCCTAATGGGGGATGAGCAGTTCTTC
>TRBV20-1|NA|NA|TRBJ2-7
CSARFAGRSLGEQYF
TGCAGTGCTAGATTTGCAGGAAGGTCCCTCGGCGAGCAGTACTTC
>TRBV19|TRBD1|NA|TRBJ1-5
CASSRGQDGFNQPQHF
TGTGCCAGTAGTAGGGGACAGGATGGGTTCAATCAGCCCCAGCATTTT
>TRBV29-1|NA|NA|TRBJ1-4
CSVAFTGDKYSLLFF
TGCAGCGTTGCGTTTACTGGGGACAAGTATTCCCTTCTGTTTTTT
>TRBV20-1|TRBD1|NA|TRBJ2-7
CSARRDRGPREQYF
TGCAGTGCTCGCCGGGACAGGGGGCCTCGGGAGCAGTACTTC